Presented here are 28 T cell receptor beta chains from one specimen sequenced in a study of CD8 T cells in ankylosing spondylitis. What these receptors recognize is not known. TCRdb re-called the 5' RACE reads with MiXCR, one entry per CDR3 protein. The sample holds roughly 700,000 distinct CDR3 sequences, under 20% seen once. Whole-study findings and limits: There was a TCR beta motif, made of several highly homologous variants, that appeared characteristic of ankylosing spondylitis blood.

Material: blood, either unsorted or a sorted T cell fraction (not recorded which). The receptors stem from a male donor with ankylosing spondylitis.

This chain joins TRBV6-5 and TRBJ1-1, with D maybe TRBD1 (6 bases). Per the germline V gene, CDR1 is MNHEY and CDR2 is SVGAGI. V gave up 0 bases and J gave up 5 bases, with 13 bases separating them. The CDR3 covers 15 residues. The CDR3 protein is CASSYSVVGATEAFF. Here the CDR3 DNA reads TGTGCCAGCAGTTACTCAGTTGTGGGGGCGACTGAAGCTTTCTTT.

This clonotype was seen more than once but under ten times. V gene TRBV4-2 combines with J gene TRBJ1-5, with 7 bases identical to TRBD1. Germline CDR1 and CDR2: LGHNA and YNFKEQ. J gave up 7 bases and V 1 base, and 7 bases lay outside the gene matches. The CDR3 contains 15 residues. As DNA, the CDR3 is TGTGCCAGCAGCCAAGTAGACAGGGAAATCCAGCCCCAGCATTTT. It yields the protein CASSQVDREIQPQHF.

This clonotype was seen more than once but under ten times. CDR3 amino acids: CASSQLGTSGRFTGELFF. The CDR3 DNA is TGCGCCAGCAGCCAACTAGGGACTAGCGGGAGGTTCACCGGGGAGCTGTTTTTT. The chain couples TRBV5-1 to TRBJ2-2; TRBD2 matches at 15 bases. The CDR3 extends over 18 amino acids. With V trimmed by 4 bases and J by 4 bases, 8 bases remained unmatched. Germline CDR1 is SGHRS and CDR2 is YFSETQ.

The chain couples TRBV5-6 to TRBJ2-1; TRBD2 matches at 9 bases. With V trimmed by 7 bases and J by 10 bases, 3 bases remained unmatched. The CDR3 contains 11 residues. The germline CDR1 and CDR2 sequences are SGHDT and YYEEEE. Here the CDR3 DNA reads TGTGCCAGCGGGACTAGCCGGGAGCAGTTCTTC. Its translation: CASGTSREQFF.

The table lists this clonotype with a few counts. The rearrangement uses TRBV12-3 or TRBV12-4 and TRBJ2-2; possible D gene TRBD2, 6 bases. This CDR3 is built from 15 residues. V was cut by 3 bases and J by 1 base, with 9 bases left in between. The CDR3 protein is CASSFGGMNTGELFF. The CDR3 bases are TGTGCCAGCAGTTTTGGCGGGATGAACACCGGGGAGCTGTTTTTT.

The CDR3 coding sequence is TGTGCCAGCAGAGGTCTAGCGGGAATCTACGAGCAGTACTTC. Its protein product is CASRGLAGIYEQYF. This chain connects TRBV6-1 to TRBJ2-7; 9 bases align to TRBD2. Per germline, CDR1 MNHNS and CDR2 SASEGT. Germline trimming cut 6 bases from V and 3 bases from J; bases unmatched to any gene: 6. This CDR3 has 14 residues.

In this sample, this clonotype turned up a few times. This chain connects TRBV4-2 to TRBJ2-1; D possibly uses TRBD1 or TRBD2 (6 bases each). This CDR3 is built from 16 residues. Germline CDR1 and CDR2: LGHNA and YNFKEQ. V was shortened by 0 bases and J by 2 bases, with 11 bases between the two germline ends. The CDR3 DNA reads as TGTGCCAGCAGCCAAGATAATAGGGGGGCCTACAATGAGCAGTTCTTC. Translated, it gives CASSQDNRGAYNEQFF.

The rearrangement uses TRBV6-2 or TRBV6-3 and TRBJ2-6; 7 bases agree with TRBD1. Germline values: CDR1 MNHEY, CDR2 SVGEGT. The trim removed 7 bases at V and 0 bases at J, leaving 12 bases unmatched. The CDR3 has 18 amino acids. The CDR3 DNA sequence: TGTGCCAGCACCCTAACGACAGGGCCCATCTCTGGGGCCAACGTCCTGACTTTC. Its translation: CASTLTTGPISGANVLTF.

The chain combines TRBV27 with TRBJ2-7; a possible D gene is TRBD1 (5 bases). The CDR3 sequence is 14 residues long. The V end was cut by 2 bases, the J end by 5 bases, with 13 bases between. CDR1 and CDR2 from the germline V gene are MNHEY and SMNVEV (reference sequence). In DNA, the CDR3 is TGTGCCAGCAGTTTAATGGCAGGGATCGACGAGCAGTACTTC. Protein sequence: CASSLMAGIDEQYF.

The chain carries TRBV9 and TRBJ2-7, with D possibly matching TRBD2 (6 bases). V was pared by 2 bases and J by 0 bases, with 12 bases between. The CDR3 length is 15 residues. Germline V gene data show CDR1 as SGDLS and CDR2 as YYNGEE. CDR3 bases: TGTGCCAGCAGCGTGGAGCCAGCGGGCTCCTACGAGCAGTACTTC. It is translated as CASSVEPAGSYEQYF.

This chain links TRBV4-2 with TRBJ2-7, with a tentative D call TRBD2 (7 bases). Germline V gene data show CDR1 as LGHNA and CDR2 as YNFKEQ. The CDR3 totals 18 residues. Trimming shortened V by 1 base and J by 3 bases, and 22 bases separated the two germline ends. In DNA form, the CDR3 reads TGTGCCAGCAGCCAAGTAGGGGGTCTCGCGGGAGAGTTCTACGAGCAGTACTTC. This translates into CASSQVGGLAGEFYEQYF.

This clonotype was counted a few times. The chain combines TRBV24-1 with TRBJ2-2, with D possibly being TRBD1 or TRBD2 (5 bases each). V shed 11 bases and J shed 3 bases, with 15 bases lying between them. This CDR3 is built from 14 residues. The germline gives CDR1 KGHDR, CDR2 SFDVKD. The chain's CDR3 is CASGPGRDTGELFF. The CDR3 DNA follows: TGTGCCAGCGGACCGGGACGGGACACCGGGGAGCTGTTTTTT.

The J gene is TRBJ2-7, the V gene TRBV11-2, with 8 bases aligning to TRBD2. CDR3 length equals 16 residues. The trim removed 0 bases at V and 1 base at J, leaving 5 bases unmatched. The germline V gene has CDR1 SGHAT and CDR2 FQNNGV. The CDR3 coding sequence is TGTGCCAGCAGCTTAGAATGGACTAGCAGATCCTACGAGCAGTACTTC. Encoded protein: CASSLEWTSRSYEQYF.

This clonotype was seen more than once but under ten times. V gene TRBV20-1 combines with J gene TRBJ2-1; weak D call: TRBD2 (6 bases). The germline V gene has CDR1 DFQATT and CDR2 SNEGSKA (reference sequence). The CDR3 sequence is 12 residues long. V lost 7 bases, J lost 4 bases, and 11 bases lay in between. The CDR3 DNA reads TGCAGTGGGGTTCGGGGGTACAATGAGCAGTTCTTC. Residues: CSGVRGYNEQFF.

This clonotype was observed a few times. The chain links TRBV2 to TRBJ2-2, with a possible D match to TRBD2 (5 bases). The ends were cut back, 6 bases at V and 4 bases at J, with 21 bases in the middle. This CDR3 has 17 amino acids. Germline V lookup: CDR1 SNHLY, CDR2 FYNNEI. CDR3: CASRVSILGIGTGELFF. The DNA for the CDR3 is TGTGCCAGCAGGGTCTCTATACTAGGCATCGGCACCGGGGAGCTGTTTTTT.

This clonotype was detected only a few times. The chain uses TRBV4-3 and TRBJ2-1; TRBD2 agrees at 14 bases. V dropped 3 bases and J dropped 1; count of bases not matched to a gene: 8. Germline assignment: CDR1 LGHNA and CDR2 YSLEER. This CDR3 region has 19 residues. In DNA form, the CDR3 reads TGCGCCAGCAGCCACCCGGGACTAGCGGGAGTTCCATCCTACAATGAGCAGTTCTTC. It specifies CASSHPGLAGVPSYNEQFF.

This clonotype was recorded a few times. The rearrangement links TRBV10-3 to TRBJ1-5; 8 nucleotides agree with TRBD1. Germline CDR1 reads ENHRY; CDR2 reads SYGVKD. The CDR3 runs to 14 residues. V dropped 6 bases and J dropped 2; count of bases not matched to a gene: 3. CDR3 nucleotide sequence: TGTGCCATCAGCCAGACAGGGGGCAATCAGCCCCAGCATTTT. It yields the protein CAISQTGGNQPQHF.

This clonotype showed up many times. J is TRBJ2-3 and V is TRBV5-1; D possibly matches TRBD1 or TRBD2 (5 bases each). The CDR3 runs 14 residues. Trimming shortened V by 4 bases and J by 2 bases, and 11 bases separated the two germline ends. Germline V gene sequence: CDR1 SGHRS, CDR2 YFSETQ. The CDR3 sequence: CASSPPGPTDTQYF. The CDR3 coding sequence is TGCGCCAGCAGCCCTCCGGGACCCACAGATACGCAGTATTTT.

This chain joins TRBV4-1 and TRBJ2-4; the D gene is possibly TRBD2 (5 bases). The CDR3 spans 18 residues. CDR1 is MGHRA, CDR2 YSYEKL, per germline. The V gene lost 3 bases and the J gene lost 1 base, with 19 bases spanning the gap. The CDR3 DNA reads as TGCGCCAGCAGCCAGGGGAGTGTACGTGGACTGGCCAAAAACATTCAGTACTTC. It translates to CASSQGSVRGLAKNIQYF.

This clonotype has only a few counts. CDR3 loop: CASSLEVGPNYGYTF. In DNA form, the CDR3 reads TGTGCCAGCAGCTTAGAGGTGGGACCTAACTATGGCTACACCTTC. The chain joins TRBV7-9 to TRBJ1-2, with D possibly matching TRBD1 (5 bases). The CDR3 extends over 15 amino acids. Germline values: CDR1 SEHNR, CDR2 FQNEAQ (reference sequence). V lost 1 base and J 0 bases, leaving 9 bases between the germline ends.

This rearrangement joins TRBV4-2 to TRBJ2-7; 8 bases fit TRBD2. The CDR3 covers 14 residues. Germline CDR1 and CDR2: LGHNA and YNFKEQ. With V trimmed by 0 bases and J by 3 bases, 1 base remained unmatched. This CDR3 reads CASSQDTSGYEQYF. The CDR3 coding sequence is TGTGCCAGCAGCCAAGATACTAGCGGCTACGAGCAGTACTTC.

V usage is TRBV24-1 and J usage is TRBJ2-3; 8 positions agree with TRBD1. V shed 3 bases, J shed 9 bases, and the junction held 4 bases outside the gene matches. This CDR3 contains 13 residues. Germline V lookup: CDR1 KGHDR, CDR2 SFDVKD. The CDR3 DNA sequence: TGTGCCACCAGTGATGCGGACAGGGCCACGCAGTATTTT. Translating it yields CATSDADRATQYF.

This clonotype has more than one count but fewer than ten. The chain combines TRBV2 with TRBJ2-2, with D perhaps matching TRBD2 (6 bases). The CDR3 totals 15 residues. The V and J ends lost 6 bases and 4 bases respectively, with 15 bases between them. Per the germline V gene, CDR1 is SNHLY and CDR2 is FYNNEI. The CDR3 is CASRQGGPSTGELFF. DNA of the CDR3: TGTGCCAGCAGGCAGGGAGGACCGAGCACCGGGGAGCTGTTTTTT.

The DNA of the CDR3 is TGCAGTGCCCCACCCCTGACTAGCGAGATAGATACGCAGTATTTT. This codes for CSAPPLTSEIDTQYF. This rearrangement joins TRBV20-1 to TRBJ2-3, with TRBD2 matching 8 bases. After removal of 6 bases from V and 5 bases from J, the junction contained 13 bases not matched to a gene. The V gene's germline CDR1 is DFQATT and CDR2 SNEGSKA (reference sequence). The CDR3 contains 15 residues.

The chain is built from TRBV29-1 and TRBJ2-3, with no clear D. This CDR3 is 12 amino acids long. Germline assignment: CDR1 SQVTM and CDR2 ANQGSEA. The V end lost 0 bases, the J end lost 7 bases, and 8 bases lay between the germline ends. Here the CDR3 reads CSVEDDTNTQYF. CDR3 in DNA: TGCAGCGTTGAAGATGACACGAATACGCAGTATTTT.

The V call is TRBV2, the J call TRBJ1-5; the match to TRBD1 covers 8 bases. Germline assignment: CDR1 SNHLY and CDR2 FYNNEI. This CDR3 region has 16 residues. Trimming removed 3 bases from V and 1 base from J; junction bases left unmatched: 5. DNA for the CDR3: TGTGCCAGCAGTGAGCGGGGACAGGAAAGCAATCAGCCCCAGCATTTT. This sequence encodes CASSERGQESNQPQHF.

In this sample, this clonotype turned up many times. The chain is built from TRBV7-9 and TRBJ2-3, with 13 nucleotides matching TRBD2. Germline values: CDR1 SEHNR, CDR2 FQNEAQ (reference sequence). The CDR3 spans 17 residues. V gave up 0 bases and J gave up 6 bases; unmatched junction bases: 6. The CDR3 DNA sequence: TGTGCCAGCAGCTTAGCCGGACTAGCGGGGGCCGCCGATACGCAGTATTTT. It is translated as CASSLAGLAGAADTQYF.

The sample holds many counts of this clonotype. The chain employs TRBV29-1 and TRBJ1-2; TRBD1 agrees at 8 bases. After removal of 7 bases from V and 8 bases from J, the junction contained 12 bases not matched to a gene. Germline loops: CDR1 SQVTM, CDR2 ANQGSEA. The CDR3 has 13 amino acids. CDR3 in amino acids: CSAQTGETYGYTF. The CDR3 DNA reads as TGCAGCGCCCAGACAGGGGAGACTTACGGCTACACCTTC. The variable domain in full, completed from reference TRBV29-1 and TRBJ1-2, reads SAVISQKPSRDICQRGTSLTIQCQVDSQVTMMFWYRQQPGQSLTLIATANQGSEATYESGFVIDKFPISRPNLTFSTLTVSNMSPEDSSIYLCSAQTGETYGYTFGSGTRLTVV.